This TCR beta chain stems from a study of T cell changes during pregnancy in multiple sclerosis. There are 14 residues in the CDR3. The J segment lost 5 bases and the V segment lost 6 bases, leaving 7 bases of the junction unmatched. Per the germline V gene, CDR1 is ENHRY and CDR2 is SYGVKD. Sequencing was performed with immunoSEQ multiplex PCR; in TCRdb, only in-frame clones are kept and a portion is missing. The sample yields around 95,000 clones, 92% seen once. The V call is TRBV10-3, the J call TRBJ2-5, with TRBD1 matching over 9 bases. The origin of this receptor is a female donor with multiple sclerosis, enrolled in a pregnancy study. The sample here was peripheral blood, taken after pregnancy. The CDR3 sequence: CAISSGQGGETQYF. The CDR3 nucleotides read TGTGCCATCAGCTCGGGACAGGGAGGGGAGACCCAGTACTTC.